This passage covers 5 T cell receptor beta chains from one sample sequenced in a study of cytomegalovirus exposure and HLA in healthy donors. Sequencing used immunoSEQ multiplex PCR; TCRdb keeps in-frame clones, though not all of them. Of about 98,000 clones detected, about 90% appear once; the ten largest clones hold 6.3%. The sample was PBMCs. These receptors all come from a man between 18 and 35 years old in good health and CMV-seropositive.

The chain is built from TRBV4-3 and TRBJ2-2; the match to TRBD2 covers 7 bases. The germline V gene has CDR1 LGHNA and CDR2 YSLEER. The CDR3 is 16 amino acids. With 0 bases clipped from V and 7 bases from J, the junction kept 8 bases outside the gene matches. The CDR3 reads CASSQDRASGDGELFF. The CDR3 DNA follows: TGCGCCAGCAGCCAAGATCGGGCTAGCGGTGACGGGGAGCTGTTTTTT.

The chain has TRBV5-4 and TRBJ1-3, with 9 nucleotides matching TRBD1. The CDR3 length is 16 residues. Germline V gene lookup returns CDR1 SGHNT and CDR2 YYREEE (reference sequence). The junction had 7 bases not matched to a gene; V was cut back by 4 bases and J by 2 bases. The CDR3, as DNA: TGTGCCAGCAGCCGGGACAGGGCTTTTGCTGGAAACACCATATATTTT. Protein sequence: CASSRDRAFAGNTIYF.

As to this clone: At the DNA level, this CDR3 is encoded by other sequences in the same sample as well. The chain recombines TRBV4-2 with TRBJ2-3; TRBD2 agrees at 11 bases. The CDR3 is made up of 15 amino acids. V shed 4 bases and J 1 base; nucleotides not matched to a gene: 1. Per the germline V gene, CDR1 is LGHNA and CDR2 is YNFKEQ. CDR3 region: CASSPGLAGTDTQYF. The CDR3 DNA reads TGTGCCAGCAGCCCGGGACTAGCGGGCACAGATACGCAGTATTTT.

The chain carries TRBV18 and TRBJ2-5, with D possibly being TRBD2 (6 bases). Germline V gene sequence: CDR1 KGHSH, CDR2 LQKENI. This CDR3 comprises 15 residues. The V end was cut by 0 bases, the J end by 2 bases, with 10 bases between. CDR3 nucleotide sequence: TGTGCCAGCTCACCACCGTCCAGCGGGCAAGAGACCCAGTACTTC. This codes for CASSPPSSGQETQYF.

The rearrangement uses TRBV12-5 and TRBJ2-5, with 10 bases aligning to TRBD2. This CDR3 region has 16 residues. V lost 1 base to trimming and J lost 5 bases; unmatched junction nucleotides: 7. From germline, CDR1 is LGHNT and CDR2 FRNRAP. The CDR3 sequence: CASGLGSGRRLETQYF. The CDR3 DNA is TGTGCTAGTGGTTTGGGTAGCGGGAGGAGGTTGGAGACCCAGTACTTC.